The next 30 T cell receptor beta chains were all read from a single sample in a study of tumor-infiltrating lymphocytes in primary liver carcinoma. Unsorted whole blood served as the source of blood RNA, and germline DNA was extracted as well. cDNA specific to TCR beta was made from approximately 0.55 ug of total RNA, with a constant-region primer employed for priming. Nested multiplex PCR, run for three rounds with slightly modified ARM-PCR, yielded TCR beta libraries. Two initial PCR rounds of about 11 cycles each paired TRBV1-TRBV30 forward primers with a C-beta reverse primer. Using its own MiXCR run on the multiplex PCR reads, TCRdb lists one record per CDR3 protein. This sample yields 300,000 to 350,000 distinct CDR3 sequences, of which 58% are seen a single time; 15% to 20% belongs to the top ten. Sequencing was performed on peripheral blood. The receptors originated from a woman in her twenties or thirties with primary liver carcinoma and hepatitis B virus infection.

The chain uses TRBV10-3 and TRBJ2-5; D assignment may be TRBD1 or TRBD2 (6 bases each). The germline V gene encodes CDR1 ENHRY and CDR2 SYGVKD. The ends were cut back, 4 bases at V and 3 bases at J, with 12 bases in the middle. This CDR3 is built from 14 residues. CDR3 region: CAISATRGEETQYF. The CDR3 DNA reads as TGTGCCATCAGTGCGACTAGGGGGGAAGAGACCCAGTACTTC.

The chain combines TRBV14 with TRBJ2-2; D unclear. The length of the CDR3 is 13 residues. Germline V lookup: CDR1 SGHDN, CDR2 FVKESK. V was shortened by 4 bases and J by 3 bases, with 6 bases between the two germline ends. For the CDR3, the DNA is TGTGCCAGCAGCCTCGTCTACACCGGGGAGCTGTTTTTT. The encoded protein is CASSLVYTGELFF.

V usage is TRBV20-1 and J usage is TRBJ2-5; D remains unclear. CDR3 size: 9 residues. Trimming cost V 3 bases and J 5 bases, with 1 base left between them. Germline assignment: CDR1 DFQATT and CDR2 SNEGSKA (reference sequence). CDR3 amino acids: CSARETQYF. CDR3 nucleotides: TGCAGTGCTAGGGAGACCCAGTACTTC.

Of note for this clonotype: A read error may account for a junction end that differs from germline. The chain combines TRBV11-1 with TRBJ2-1, with D uncertain. The CDR3 length is 16 residues. Per germline, CDR1 SGHAT and CDR2 FQDESV (reference sequence). CDR3 in DNA: TGTGTCAGCAGCCCCGCTACACTGGTCCCCCCAAATGAGCAGTTCTTC. Amino acids: CVSSPATLVPPNEQFF.

This rearrangement joins TRBV12-3 or TRBV12-4 to TRBJ1-5, with unresolved D. The CDR3 spans 13 residues. Trimming stripped 3 bases from V and 4 bases from J, with 7 bases between. The CDR3 loop reads CASSLRRNQPQHF. The CDR3 nucleotides read TGTGCCAGCAGTTTGCGCAGAAATCAGCCCCAGCATTTT.

As concerns this clonotype: A much larger clone differs from this one at a single base, so this may be a read error. The gene calls are TRBV12-3 or TRBV12-4 and TRBJ2-1, with D unresolved. The better agreement between TRBJ2-7 and the DNA end casts doubt on the J call. This CDR3 spans 12 amino acids. This chain's CDR3 is CASSPKYNEQYF. The CDR3 nucleotides are TGTGCCAGCAGTCCTAAATACAATGAGCAGTACTTC.

Comment on this clonotype: This CDR3 fails to terminate in the conserved phenylalanine or tryptophan, so it likely reflects a read error. This chain joins TRBV11-1 and TRBJ2-5, with a weak D call TRBD2 (6 bases). CDR1 SGHAT and CDR2 FQDESV come from the germline V gene (reference sequence). CDR3 length: 15 residues. Trimming cost V 3 bases and J 11 bases, with 22 bases left between them. This CDR3 reads CASSFGGIESYKQYL. The CDR3, as DNA: TGTGCCAGCAGCTTTGGGGGGATAGAGTCCTACAAGCAGTACCTC.

Concerning this clonotype: This could be a read error, since a much larger clone is one nucleotide away. Given the absence of the conserved phenylalanine or tryptophan at the CDR3 end, a read error is likely. The chain employs TRBV4-1 and TRBJ2-1; D call uncertain. The CDR3 runs 16 residues. Germline CDR1 is MGHRA and CDR2 is YSYEKL. V was trimmed by 1 base and J by 2 bases, leaving 12 bases between them. The CDR3 protein is CASSQAFSQAYNEQFL. In DNA, the CDR3 is TGCGCCAGCAGCCAAGCTTTCTCTCAAGCCTACAATGAGCAGTTCTTA.

With regard to this clonotype: This likely comes from a read error, as the CDR3 has no conserved phenylalanine or tryptophan at its end. The V gene is TRBV4-1, the J gene TRBJ2-7; 7 bases map to TRBD1. Germline loops: CDR1 MGHRA, CDR2 YSYEKL. The trim removed 1 base at V and 5 bases at J, leaving 8 bases unmatched. The CDR3 is 15 residues long. The DNA for the CDR3 is TGCGCCAGCAGCCAAGGGCCTAGGGGGCGCAACGAGCAGTACTCC. Translated, it gives CASSQGPRGRNEQYS.

A note on this clonotype: A junction end diverges from the germline sequence, so it may reflect a read error. This chain joins TRBV4-3 and TRBJ2-1; 10 positions match TRBD2. Germline V gene data show CDR1 as LGHNA and CDR2 as YSLEER. The CDR3 loop spans 16 amino acids. CDR3 bases: TGCGCCAGCAGACAAGAGGGAGGACTAGCGGACAATGAGCAGTTCTTC. Its protein product is CASRQEGGLADNEQFF.

Comments on this clonotype: Since no conserved phenylalanine or tryptophan closes the CDR3, a read error is the likely cause. V and J are TRBV11-3 and TRBJ2-7, with D possibly being TRBD1 (5 bases). CDR3 size: 13 residues. Germline V CDR1 and CDR2: SGHNT, YENEEA. DNA for the CDR3: TGTGCCAGCAACTTAATTCAGGGCGCCGAGCAGTACTTA. Amino acid sequence: CASNLIQGAEQYL.

This clonotype was seen at least ten times. The CDR3 sequence is CASSLTHTDTQYF. The CDR3 nucleotides are TGTGCCAGCAGCTTAACACACACAGATACGCAGTATTTT. V gene TRBV6-5 combines with J gene TRBJ2-3; no definite D call. With 6 bases removed from V and 2 bases from J, the gap between germline ends came to 9 bases. The CDR3 is 13 amino acids. Germline V lookup: CDR1 MNHEY, CDR2 SVGAGI.

This clonotype was found a few times. The chain couples TRBV29-1 to TRBJ2-5; D remains ambiguous. Trimming stripped 2 bases from V and 2 bases from J, with 15 bases between. CDR1 is SQVTM and CDR2 is ANQGSEA in the germline V gene. The CDR3 totals 15 residues. CDR3 in amino acids: CSVERPRGSQETQYF. In DNA, the CDR3 is TGCAGCGTTGAAAGACCTAGAGGTAGTCAAGAGACCCAGTACTTC.

The chain uses TRBV28 and TRBJ1-2; 7 positions match TRBD1. The CDR3 sequence is 13 residues long. Germline values: CDR1 MDHEN, CDR2 SYDVKM. J gave up 2 bases and V 8 bases, and 5 bases lay outside the gene matches. The CDR3 DNA sequence: TGTGCCAGCCTCCAGGGGGGCAACTATGGCTACACCTTC. Translated: CASLQGGNYGYTF.

Points on this clonotype: A read error is possible here, since a much larger clone lies one base away. A read error is likely, as this CDR3 ends without the conserved phenylalanine or tryptophan. The gene calls are TRBV12-3 or TRBV12-4 and TRBJ2-3, with 11 bases that match TRBD2. The CDR3 covers 18 residues. Trimming removed 5 bases from V and 4 bases from J; junction bases left unmatched: 14. The CDR3 here is CASSLTITSGSGADTQYL. The CDR3 DNA reads TGTGCCAGCAGTCTGACAATAACTAGCGGGAGTGGAGCAGATACGCAGTATCTT.

As to this clonotype: A read error may produce the germline difference seen at one junction end. V is TRBV28 and J is TRBJ2-1; 11 bases map to TRBD2. CDR1 MDHEN and CDR2 SYDVKM come from the germline V gene. The CDR3 has 16 amino acids. The CDR3 here is CASSSPRTSGYTEQFF. For the CDR3, the DNA is TGTGCCAGCAGTTCACCCAGGACTAGCGGGTACACTGAGCAGTTCTTC. Looking up the rest from reference TRBV28 and TRBJ2-1 gives the full variable domain: DVKVTQSSRYLVKRTGEKVFLECVQDMDHENMFWYRQDPGLGLRLIYFSYDVKMKEKGDIPEGYSVSREKKERFSLILESASTNQTSMYLCASSSPRTSGYTEQFFGPGTRLTVL.

Notes on this clonotype: Relative to the germline gene, one junction end is altered; a read error may explain this. The V gene is TRBV5-4, the J gene TRBJ2-7; D possibly uses TRBD1 or TRBD2 (6 bases each). CDR3 size: 15 residues. Germline values: CDR1 SGHNT, CDR2 YYREEE (reference sequence). CDR3 sequence (DNA): TGTGCCAGTAGCTCCAGGGGACTCGGAGCGTTTGAGCAGTACTTC. Its translation: CASSSRGLGAFEQYF.

In this sample, this clonotype turned up many times. CDR3 amino acids: CASSEGVADTQYF. The CDR3 DNA reads as TGTGCCAGCAGTGAGGGGGTCGCAGATACGCAGTATTTT. This chain uses TRBV6-1 with TRBJ2-3, with D perhaps given as TRBD1 or TRBD2 (5 bases each). CDR3 length: 13 amino acids. Trimming stripped 3 bases from V and 4 bases from J, with 8 bases between. Looked up from germline, CDR1 is MNHNS and CDR2 is SASEGT.

This rearrangement joins TRBV6-2 or TRBV6-3 to TRBJ2-3, with 9 bases identical to TRBD2. The CDR3 extends over 12 amino acids. Germline trimming cut 8 bases from V and 6 bases from J; bases unmatched to any gene: 3. Germline V CDR1 and CDR2: MNHEY, SVGEGT. CDR3 in amino acids: CASAREGDTQYF. The CDR3 DNA reads as TGTGCCAGCGCGCGGGAGGGGGATACGCAGTATTTT.

The chain uses TRBV6-1 and TRBJ2-2, with 7 bases identical to TRBD1. The V segment lost 6 bases and the J segment 17 bases; nucleotides outside the gene matches: 18. CDR1 and CDR2 from the germline V gene are MNHNS and SASEGT. The CDR3 contains 14 residues. CDR3 DNA sequence: TGTGCCAGCAGCCGGGGACAGCCAGTGGGGAGCGTTTTTTTT. It yields the protein CASSRGQPVGSVFF.

A remark on this clonotype: One base away lies a much larger clone, so this may be a sequencing read error. The chain employs TRBV12-3 or TRBV12-4 and TRBJ2-2; D may match TRBD1 or TRBD2 (5 bases each). CDR3 length: 16 amino acids. CDR3 in amino acids: CASSFFGTANTGKLFF. The CDR3 bases are TGTGCCAGCAGTTTCTTCGGGACGGCGAACACCGGGAAGCTGTTTTTT.

This clonotype appeared a single time. At one boundary the junction diverges from the germline segment, which might be a read error. The genes are TRBV11-3 and TRBJ2-1; D ambiguous. CDR1 and CDR2 (germline): SGHNT, YENEEA. The CDR3 extends over 15 amino acids. DNA for the CDR3: TGTGCCAGTAGCTTAGTGGATTTCACCTACAATGAGCACTTCTTC. Translated: CASSLVDFTYNEHFF.

With regard to this clonotype: Given a much more abundant clone one base away, this may be a read error. This chain joins TRBV12-3 or TRBV12-4 and TRBJ2-7; maybe TRBD1 (7 bases). This CDR3 is 16 amino acids long. CDR3 loop: CAGSSQGGGPSYEQYF. The CDR3 DNA reads as TGTGCCGGCAGTTCCCAGGGGGGCGGCCCCTCCTACGAGCAGTACTTC.

The J gene is TRBJ2-3, the V gene TRBV6-1; 10 nucleotides align to TRBD2. Looked up from germline, CDR1 is MNHNS and CDR2 is SASEGT. This CDR3 contains 14 residues. Trimming took 7 bases from V and 5 from J; bases not matched to a gene: 6. The CDR3 loop reads CASKRSSGRDTQYF. The CDR3 DNA is TGTGCCAGCAAGAGGTCTAGCGGGAGAGATACGCAGTATTTT.

The V and J genes are TRBV6-1 and TRBJ2-1; 9 bases match TRBD2. Germline V gene sequence: CDR1 MNHNS, CDR2 SASEGT. With 2 bases clipped from V and 4 bases from J, the junction kept 6 bases outside the gene matches. The CDR3 runs 16 residues. For the CDR3, the DNA is TGTGCCAGCAGTGAATTGGGACTAGCAGAATACAATGAGCAGTTCTTC. Its protein is CASSELGLAEYNEQFF.

Note on this clonotype: This may come from a read error, since a much larger clone is one base off. CDR3 bases: TGTGCCAGCAGTCGGGACAGGGGTAGCGAGCACTACTTC. The encoded protein is CASSRDRGSEHYF. The chain has TRBV12-3 or TRBV12-4 and TRBJ2-7, with 10 bases identical to TRBD1. The CDR3 covers 13 residues.

This clonotype was observed many times. CDR3 nucleotide sequence: TGTGCCAGCAGCTCGTCTAAAGATACGCAGTATTTT. Residues: CASSSSKDTQYF. The chain links TRBV7-8 to TRBJ2-3; no firm D call. Germline V CDR1 and CDR2: SGHVS, FQNEAQ. V lost 4 bases and J lost 5, with 7 bases in between. The CDR3 is 12 residues long.

In its sample, this clonotype was seen a few times. This chain links TRBV4-1 with TRBJ2-6; D gene ambiguous. Germline-derived CDR1 and CDR2 are MGHRA and YSYEKL. V dropped 0 bases and J dropped 2 bases, with 11 bases sitting between them. This CDR3 spans 17 amino acids. The CDR3 coding sequence is TGCGCCAGCAGCCAAGATCTAAGAACAGCTGGGGCCAACGTCCTGACTTTC. Its protein product is CASSQDLRTAGANVLTF.

Comment on this clonotype: It may be a read error: a sequence one base away is much more abundant. This chain connects TRBV29-1 to TRBJ2-7; possible D gene TRBD2, 6 bases. Germline CDR1 and CDR2: SQVTM and ANQGSEA. Trimming stripped 3 bases from V and 3 bases from J, with 18 bases between. The CDR3 contains 15 residues. CDR3 amino acids: CSVENMVGGLYEQYF. The CDR3 DNA sequence: TGCAGCGTTGAGAACATGGTGGGGGGACTCTACGAGCAGTACTTC.

This clonotype was detected a few times. This CDR3 reads CASSRWTGGSIEQYF. The DNA for the CDR3 is TGTGCCAGCAGTCGGTGGACAGGGGGGTCTATCGAGCAGTACTTC. J is TRBJ2-7 and V is TRBV12-3 or TRBV12-4; TRBD1 aligns across 10 bases. The CDR3 covers 15 residues. V was clipped by 5 bases and J by 6 bases; unmatched bases: 10.